A single T cell receptor (beta chain) is shown here with its context. The data are from a study of PD-1 and CTLA-4 blockade in melanoma. Assay: immunoSEQ multiplex PCR; the TCRdb copy retains only in-frame clones and omits some. In the table there are 20,000 to 25,000 clones, about 87% of which are singletons. Per the germline V gene, CDR1 is ENHRY and CDR2 is SYGVKD. V lost 0 bases, J lost 3 bases, and 12 bases lay in between. CDR3 size: 15 residues. This specimen was CD8+ T cells from peripheral blood, taken before anti-PD-1 treatment. This receptor was identified in a human donor with melanoma. The rearrangement uses TRBV10-3 and TRBJ2-7; either TRBD1 or TRBD2 may supply D (5 bases each). CDR3 sequence: CAISESLLGVYEQYF. The CDR3 DNA reads as TGTGCCATCAGTGAGTCGCTCTTGGGGGTCTACGAGCAGTACTTC.